Described below is a single T cell receptor beta chain sequence and its context. The target antigen is unknown. The repertoire was sequenced with immunoSEQ multiplex PCR; TCRdb's copy has only in-frame clones and lacks some. The data hold around 600,000 clones, with roughly 98% observed a single time. These data belong to a study of shared clonotypes between healthy human individuals. CDR1 SEHNR and CDR2 FQNEAQ come from the germline V gene (reference sequence). The CDR3 extends over 18 amino acids. V was trimmed by 5 bases and J by 4 bases, leaving 27 bases between them. Naive CD8 cells comprised CD45RO-negative, CCR7-positively selected cells, excluding terminally differentiated effector memory CD45RA+ cells. Nashville, Tennessee was home to all donors, who were Caucasian adults. Study-wide points: A generally larger estimated richness was seen in naive subsets than in memory subsets.

The rearrangement joins TRBV7-9 to TRBJ2-7; tentative D call: TRBD2 (6 bases). This receptor was obtained from a young man in good health. Material: naive CD8+ T cells sorted from blood. For the CDR3, the DNA is TGTGCCAGCAGCCCCGGGAGAGGGACGCCGGCGGGGTTTTACGAGCAGTACTTC. Protein product: CASSPGRGTPAGFYEQYF.